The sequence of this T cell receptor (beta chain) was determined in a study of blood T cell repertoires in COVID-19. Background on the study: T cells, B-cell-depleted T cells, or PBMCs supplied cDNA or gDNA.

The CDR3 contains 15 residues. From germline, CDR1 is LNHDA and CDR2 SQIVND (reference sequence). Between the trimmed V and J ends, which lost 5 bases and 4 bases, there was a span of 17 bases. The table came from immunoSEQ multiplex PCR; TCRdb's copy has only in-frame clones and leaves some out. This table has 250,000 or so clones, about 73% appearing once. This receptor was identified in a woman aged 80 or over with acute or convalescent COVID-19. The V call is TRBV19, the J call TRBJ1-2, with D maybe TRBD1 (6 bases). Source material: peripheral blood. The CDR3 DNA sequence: TGTGCCAGTAGTTCCCCCCCGGACAGTTCCTATGGCTACACCTTC. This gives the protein CASSSPPDSSYGYTF.